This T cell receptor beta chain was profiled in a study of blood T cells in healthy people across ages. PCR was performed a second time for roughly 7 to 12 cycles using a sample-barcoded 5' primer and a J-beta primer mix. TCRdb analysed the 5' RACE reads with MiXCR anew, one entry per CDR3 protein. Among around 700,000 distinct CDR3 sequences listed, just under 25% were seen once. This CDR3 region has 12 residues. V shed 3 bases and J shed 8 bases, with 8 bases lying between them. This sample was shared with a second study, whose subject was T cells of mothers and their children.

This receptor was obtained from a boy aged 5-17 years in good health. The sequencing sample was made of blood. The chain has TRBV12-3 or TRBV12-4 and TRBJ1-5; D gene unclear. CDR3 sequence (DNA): TGTGCCAGCAGTTTTTCCCTGAAGCCCCAGCATTTT. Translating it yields CASSFSLKPQHF.